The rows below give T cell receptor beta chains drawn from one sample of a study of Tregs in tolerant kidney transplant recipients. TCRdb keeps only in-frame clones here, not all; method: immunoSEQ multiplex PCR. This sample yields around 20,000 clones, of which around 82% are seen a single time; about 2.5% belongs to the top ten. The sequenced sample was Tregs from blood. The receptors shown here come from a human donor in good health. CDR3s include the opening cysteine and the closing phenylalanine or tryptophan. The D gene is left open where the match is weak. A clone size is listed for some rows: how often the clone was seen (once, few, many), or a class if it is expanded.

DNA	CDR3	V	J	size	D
TGTGCCAGCAGTTATGGACCTAACAAAAGCGGCTACACCTTC	CASSYGPNKSGYTF	TRBV6-6	TRBJ1-2	.	.
TGCGCCAGCAGCTTGGATTCGGGTGAGCAGTTCTTC	CASSLDSGEQFF	TRBV5-1	TRBJ2-1	.	.
TGCAGCGTGGGGCACCCCGGGGAGCTGTTTTTT	CSVGHPGELFF	TRBV29-1	TRBJ2-2	once	.
TGTGCCAGCAGCTTAATGGGGGGCGAGGAGACCCAGTACTTC	CASSLMGGEETQYF	TRBV7-2	TRBJ2-5	.	.
TGCGCCAGCAAATCGGGGAGGAGGACTGAAGCTTTCTTT	CASKSGRRTEAFF	TRBV10-2	TRBJ1-1	.	.
TGTGCCAGCAGCTTAATCCCAGGGGCAGGGGAGACCCAGTACTTC	CASSLIPGAGETQYF	TRBV7-9	TRBJ2-5	.	.
TGTGCCAGTGGATTGAACTCCGGGACAGCCACCGGGGAGCTGTTTTTT	CASGLNSGTATGELFF	TRBV19	TRBJ2-2	.	TRBD1
TGTGCCAGCACCCCGCCGACAGGGCCAGAGACCCAGTACTTC	CASTPPTGPETQYF	TRBV2	TRBJ2-5	.	TRBD1
TGCAGCGTTCAATCCCTGGCGGTTTCCGGGGAGCTGTTTTTT	CSVQSLAVSGELFF	TRBV29-1	TRBJ2-2	.	.
TGTGCCAGTAGTATTGGACTAGCATCCACCGGGGAGCTGTTTTTT	CASSIGLASTGELFF	TRBV19	TRBJ2-2	few	TRBD2
TGTGCCAGTAGTCCACGGACTAGCGGGAGGCCCGAGCAGTACTTC	CASSPRTSGRPEQYF	TRBV19	TRBJ2-7	.	TRBD2
TGCGCCAGCAGCCATGATGTAGCGGGAAAAGATGAGCAGTTCTTC	CASSHDVAGKDEQFF	TRBV4-1	TRBJ2-1	few	TRBD2
TGTGCCAGCAGCCAGGGTTTGAATGAAAAACTGTTTTTT	CASSQGLNEKLFF	TRBV6-5	TRBJ1-4	.	.